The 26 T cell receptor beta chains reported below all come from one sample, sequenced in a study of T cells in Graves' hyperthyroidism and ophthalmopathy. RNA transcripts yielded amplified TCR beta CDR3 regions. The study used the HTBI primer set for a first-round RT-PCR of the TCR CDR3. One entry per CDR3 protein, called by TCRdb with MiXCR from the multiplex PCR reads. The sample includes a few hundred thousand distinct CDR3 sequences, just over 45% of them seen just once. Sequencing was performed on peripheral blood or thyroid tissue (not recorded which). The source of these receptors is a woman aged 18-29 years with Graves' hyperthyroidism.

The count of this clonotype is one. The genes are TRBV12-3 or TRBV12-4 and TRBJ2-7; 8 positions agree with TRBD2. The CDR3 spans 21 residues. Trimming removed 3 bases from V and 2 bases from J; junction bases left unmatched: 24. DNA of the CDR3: TGTGCCAGCAGTTTCGTTTCCCACCTTCGCGCTCTGGGAGCGGGAGCCTACGAGCAGTACTTC. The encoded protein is CASSFVSHLRALGAGAYEQYF.

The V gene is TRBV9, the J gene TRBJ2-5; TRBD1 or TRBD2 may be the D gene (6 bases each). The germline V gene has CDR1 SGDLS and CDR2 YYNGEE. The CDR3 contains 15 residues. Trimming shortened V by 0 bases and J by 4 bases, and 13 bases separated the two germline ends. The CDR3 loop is CASSVVPGAGETQYF. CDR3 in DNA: TGTGCCAGCAGCGTAGTCCCGGGGGCGGGAGAGACCCAGTACTTC.

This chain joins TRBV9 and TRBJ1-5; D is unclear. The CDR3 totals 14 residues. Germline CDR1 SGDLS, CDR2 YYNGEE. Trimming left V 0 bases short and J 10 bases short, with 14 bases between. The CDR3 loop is CASSVDAGEHPQHF. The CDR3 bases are TGTGCCAGCAGCGTAGATGCGGGAGAACACCCCCAGCATTTT.

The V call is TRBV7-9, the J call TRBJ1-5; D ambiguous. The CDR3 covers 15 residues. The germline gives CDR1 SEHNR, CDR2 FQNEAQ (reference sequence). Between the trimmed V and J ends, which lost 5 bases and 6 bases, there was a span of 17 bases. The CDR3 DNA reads TGTGCCAGCAGCCCATTGGGAGGGTCTGGTCAGCCCCAGCATTTT. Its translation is CASSPLGGSGQPQHF. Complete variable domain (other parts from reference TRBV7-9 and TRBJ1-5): DTGVSQNPRHKITKRGQNVTFRCDPISEHNRLYWYRQTLGQGPEFLTYFQNEAQLEKSRLLSDRFSAERPKGSFSTLEIQRTEQGDSAMYLCASSPLGGSGQPQHFGDGTRLSIL.

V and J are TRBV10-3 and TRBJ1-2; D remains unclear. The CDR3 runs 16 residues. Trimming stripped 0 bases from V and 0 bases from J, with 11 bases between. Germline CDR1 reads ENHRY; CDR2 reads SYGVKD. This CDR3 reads CAISESVQVSNYGYTF. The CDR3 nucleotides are TGTGCCATCAGTGAGTCGGTTCAGGTATCTAACTATGGCTACACCTTC.

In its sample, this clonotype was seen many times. The CDR3 loop reads CATSDSGGSNQPQHF. The DNA of the CDR3 is TGTGCCACCAGTGATTCCGGGGGGAGCAATCAGCCCCAGCATTTT. This sequence joins TRBV24-1 and TRBJ1-5; D possibly corresponds to TRBD1 (5 bases). Trimming removed 2 bases at V and 1 base at J, with 8 bases between. The CDR3 sequence is 15 residues long. Germline CDR1 and CDR2: KGHDR and SFDVKD.

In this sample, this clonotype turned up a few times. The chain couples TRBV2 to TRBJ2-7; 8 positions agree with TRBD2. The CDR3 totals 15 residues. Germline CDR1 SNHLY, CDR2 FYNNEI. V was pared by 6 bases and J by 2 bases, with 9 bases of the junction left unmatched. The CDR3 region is CASSSGGVTTYEQYF. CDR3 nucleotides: TGTGCCAGCAGCTCGGGAGGGGTCACCACCTACGAGCAGTACTTC.

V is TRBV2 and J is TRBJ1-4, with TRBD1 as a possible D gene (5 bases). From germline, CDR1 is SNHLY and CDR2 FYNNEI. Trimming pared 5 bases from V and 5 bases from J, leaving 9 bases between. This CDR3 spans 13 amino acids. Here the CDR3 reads CASSKGDNEKLFF. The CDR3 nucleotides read TGTGCCAGCAGTAAAGGGGACAATGAAAAACTGTTTTTT.

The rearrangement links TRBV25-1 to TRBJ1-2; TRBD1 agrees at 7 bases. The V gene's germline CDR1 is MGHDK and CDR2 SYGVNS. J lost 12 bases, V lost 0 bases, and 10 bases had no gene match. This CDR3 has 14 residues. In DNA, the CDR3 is TGTGCCAGCAGTGAATATGACAGGGTTGGTGGAAACACCTTC. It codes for CASSEYDRVGGNTF.

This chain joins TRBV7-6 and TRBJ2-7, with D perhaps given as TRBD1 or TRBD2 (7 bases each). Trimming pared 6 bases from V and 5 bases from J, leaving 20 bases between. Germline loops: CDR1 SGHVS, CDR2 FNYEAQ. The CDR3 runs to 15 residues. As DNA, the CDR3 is TGTGCCAGCAGTTACAGGGGCGGGAGTCTCGACGAGCAGTACTTC. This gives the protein CASSYRGGSLDEQYF.

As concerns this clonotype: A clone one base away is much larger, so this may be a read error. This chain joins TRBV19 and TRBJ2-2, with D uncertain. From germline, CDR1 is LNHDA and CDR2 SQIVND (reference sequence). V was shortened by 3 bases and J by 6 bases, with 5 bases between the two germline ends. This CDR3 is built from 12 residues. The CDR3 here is CASSMTAGELFF. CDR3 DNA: TGTGCCAGTAGTATGACCGCCGGGGAGCTGTTTTTT.

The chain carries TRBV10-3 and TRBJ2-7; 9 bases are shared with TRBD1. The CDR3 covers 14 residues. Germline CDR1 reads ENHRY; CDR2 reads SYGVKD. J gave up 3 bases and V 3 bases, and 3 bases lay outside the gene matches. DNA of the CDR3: TGTGCCATCAGTGAAGGGACAGGGCTCTACGAGCAGTACTTC. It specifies CAISEGTGLYEQYF.

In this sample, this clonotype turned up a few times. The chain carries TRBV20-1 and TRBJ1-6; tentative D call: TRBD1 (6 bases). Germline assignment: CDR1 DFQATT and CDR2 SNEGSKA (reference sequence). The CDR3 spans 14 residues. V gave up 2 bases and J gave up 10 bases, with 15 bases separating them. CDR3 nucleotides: TGCAGTGCTAGATCGGGGGCGCTACGGTCACCCCTCCACTTT. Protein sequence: CSARSGALRSPLHF.

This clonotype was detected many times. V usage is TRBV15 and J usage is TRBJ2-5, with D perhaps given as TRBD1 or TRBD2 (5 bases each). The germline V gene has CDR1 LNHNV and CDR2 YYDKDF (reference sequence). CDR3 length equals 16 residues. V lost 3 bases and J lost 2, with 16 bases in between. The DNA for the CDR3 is TGTGCCACCAGCAGGCTCGGAACCGGGGCTCAAGAGACCCAGTACTTC. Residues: CATSRLGTGAQETQYF.

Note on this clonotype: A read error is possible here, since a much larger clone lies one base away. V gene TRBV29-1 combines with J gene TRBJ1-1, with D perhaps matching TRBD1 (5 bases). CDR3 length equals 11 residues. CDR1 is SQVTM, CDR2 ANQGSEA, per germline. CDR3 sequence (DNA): TGCAGTGGACTCAGGGACACTGAAGCTTTCTTT. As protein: CSGLRDTEAFF. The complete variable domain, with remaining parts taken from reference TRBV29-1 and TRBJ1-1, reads SAVISQKPSRDICQRGTSLTIQCQVDSQVTMMFWYRQQPGQSLTLIATANQGSEATYESGFVIDKFPISRPNLTFSTLTVSNMSPEDSSIYLCSGLRDTEAFFGQGTRLTVV.

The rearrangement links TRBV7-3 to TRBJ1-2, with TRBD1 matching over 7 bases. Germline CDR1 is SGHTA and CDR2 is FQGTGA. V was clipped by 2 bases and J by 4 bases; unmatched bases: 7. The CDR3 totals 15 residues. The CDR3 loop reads CASSLSRGQVYGYTF. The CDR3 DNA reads TGTGCCAGCAGCTTATCAAGGGGGCAGGTCTATGGCTACACCTTC.

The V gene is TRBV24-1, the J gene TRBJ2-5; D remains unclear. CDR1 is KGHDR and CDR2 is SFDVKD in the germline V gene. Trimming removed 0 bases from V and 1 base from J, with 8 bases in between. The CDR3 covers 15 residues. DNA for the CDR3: TGTGCCACCAGTGATTTGGGACGGCTCCAAGAGACCCAGTACTTC. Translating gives CATSDLGRLQETQYF.

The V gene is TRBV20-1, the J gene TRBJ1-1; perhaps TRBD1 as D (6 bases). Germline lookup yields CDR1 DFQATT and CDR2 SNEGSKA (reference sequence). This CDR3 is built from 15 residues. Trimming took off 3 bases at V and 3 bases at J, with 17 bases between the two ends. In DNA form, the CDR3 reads TGCAGTGCTAGGGGACATAACCAGATTTACACTGAAGCTTTCTTT. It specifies CSARGHNQIYTEAFF.

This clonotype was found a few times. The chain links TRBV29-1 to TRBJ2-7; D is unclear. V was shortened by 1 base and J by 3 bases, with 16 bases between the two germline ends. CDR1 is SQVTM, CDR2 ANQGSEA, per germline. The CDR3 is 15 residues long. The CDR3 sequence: CSVEVAGQLLYEQYF. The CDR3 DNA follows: TGCAGCGTTGAAGTGGCTGGGCAGTTACTCTACGAGCAGTACTTC.

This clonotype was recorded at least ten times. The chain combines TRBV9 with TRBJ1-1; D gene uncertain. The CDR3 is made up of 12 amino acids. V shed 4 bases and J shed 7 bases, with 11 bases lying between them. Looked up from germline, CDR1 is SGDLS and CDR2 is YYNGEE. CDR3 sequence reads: CASSLDRSEAFF. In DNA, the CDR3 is TGTGCCAGCAGCTTAGACCGGAGTGAAGCTTTCTTT.

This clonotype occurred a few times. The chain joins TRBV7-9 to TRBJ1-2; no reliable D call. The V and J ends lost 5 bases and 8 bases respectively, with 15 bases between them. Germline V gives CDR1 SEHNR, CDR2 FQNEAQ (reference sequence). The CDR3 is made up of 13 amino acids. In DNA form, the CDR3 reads TGTGCCAGCAGCCGCGTTGGGGTAGCCGGCTACACCTTC. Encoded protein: CASSRVGVAGYTF. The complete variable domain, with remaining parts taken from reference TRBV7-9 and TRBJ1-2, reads DTGVSQNPRHKITKRGQNVTFRCDPISEHNRLYWYRQTLGQGPEFLTYFQNEAQLEKSRLLSDRFSAERPKGSFSTLEIQRTEQGDSAMYLCASSRVGVAGYTFGSGTRLTVV.

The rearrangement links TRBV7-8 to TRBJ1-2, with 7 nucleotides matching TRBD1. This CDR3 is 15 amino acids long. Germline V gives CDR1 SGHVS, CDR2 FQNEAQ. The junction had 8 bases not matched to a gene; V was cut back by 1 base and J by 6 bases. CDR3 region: CASSLEPAGGNGYTF. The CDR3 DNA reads TGTGCCAGCAGCTTAGAACCAGCAGGGGGGAATGGCTACACCTTC.

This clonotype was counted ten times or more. CDR3 loop: CASSLDISSPLHF. CDR3 sequence (DNA): TGTGCCAGCAGCTTGGACATATCTTCACCCCTCCACTTT. This chain uses TRBV7-9 with TRBJ1-6, with D possibly matching TRBD1 (5 bases). Germline assignment: CDR1 SEHNR and CDR2 FQNEAQ (reference sequence). This CDR3 contains 13 residues. V lost 3 bases, J lost 9 bases, and 9 bases lay in between.

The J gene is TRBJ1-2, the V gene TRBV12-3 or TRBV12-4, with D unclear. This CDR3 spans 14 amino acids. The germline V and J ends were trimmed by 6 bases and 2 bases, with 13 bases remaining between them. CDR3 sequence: CASSRTGENYGYTF. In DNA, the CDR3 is TGTGCCAGCAGCAGGACGGGAGAAAACTATGGCTACACCTTC.

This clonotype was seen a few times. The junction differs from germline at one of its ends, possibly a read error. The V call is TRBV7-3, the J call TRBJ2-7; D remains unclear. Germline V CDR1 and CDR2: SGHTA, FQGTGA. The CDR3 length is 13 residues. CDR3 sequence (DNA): TGCGCCAGCAGCCAAGATATGAAGTACGAGCAGTACTTC. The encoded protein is CASSQDMKYEQYF.

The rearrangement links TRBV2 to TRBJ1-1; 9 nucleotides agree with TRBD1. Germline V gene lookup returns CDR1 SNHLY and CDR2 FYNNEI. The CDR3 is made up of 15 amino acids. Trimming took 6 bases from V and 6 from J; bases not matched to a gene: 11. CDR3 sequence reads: CASSFPGQGESEAFF. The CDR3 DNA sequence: TGTGCCAGCAGCTTCCCGGGACAGGGAGAATCTGAAGCTTTCTTT.